This is a list of T cell receptor beta chains from one sample in a study of radiotherapy plus CTLA-4 blockade in lung cancer. The protocol was immunoSEQ multiplex PCR, while the TCRdb copy is restricted to in-frame clones and leaves out a portion. The sample lists approximately 47,000 clones, around 86% occurring once. Source: peripheral blood, taken from a patient treated with radiotherapy plus ipilimumab. Every receptor here comes from a human donor with non-small cell lung cancer who had stable disease on radiotherapy plus ipilimumab. The CDR3 runs from the conserved cysteine through the conserved F or W. Fields, in order: J gene, clone size, V gene, D gene, CDR3 protein, CDR3 DNA. A D gene is named only where the DNA matches it firmly. Clone size appears in some rows only: once, few, many, or a class for an expanded clone.

j_gene: TRBJ2-7
abundance: NA
v_gene: TRBV14
d_gene: TRBD2
CDR3aa: CASSRTSGSLYEQYF
CDR3nt: TGTGCCAGCAGCCGGACTAGCGGGAGTTTGTACGAGCAGTACTTC

j_gene: TRBJ1-5
abundance: NA
v_gene: TRBV11-2
d_gene: TRBD1
CDR3aa: CASSLSGQAGQPQHF
CDR3nt: TGTGCCAGCAGCTTAAGTGGACAGGCAGGACAGCCCCAGCATTTT

j_gene: TRBJ2-3
abundance: NA
v_gene: TRBV4-3
d_gene: TRBD2
CDR3aa: CASSQEPSGTSTDTQYF
CDR3nt: TGCGCCAGCAGCCAAGAGCCTAGCGGGACTAGCACAGATACGCAGTATTTT

j_gene: TRBJ2-5
abundance: NA
v_gene: TRBV18
d_gene: NA
CDR3aa: CASSQSEETQYF
CDR3nt: TGTGCCAGCTCACAGAGCGAAGAGACCCAGTACTTC

j_gene: TRBJ1-6
abundance: NA
v_gene: TRBV5-4
d_gene: TRBD1
CDR3aa: CASSLEQGNSPLHF
CDR3nt: TGTGCCAGCAGCTTGGAACAGGGGAATTCACCCCTCCACTTT

j_gene: TRBJ2-5
abundance: NA
v_gene: TRBV6-6
d_gene: NA
CDR3aa: CASSYHNRGKETQYF
CDR3nt: TGTGCCAGCAGTTACCACAATAGGGGAAAAGAGACCCAGTACTTC

j_gene: TRBJ2-3
abundance: once
v_gene: TRBV5-1
d_gene: NA
CDR3aa: CASSFSGISTDTQYF
CDR3nt: TGCGCCAGCAGCTTCTCAGGGATTAGCACAGATACGCAGTATTTT

j_gene: TRBJ2-7
abundance: NA
v_gene: TRBV4-1
d_gene: NA
CDR3aa: CASRLGVIEPYEQYF
CDR3nt: TGCGCCAGCAGATTGGGCGTGATAGAACCCTACGAGCAGTACTTC

j_gene: TRBJ1-5
abundance: NA
v_gene: TRBV30
d_gene: TRBD1
CDR3aa: CAWSASMGTGSNQPQHF
CDR3nt: TGTGCCTGGAGCGCTAGTATGGGGACAGGGAGCAATCAGCCCCAGCATTTT

j_gene: TRBJ1-1
abundance: NA
v_gene: TRBV4-3
d_gene: NA
CDR3aa: CASSQGGGGTEAFF
CDR3nt: TGCGCCAGCAGCCAAGGGGGGGGAGGGACTGAAGCTTTCTTT

j_gene: TRBJ2-3
abundance: few
v_gene: TRBV5-5
d_gene: NA
CDR3aa: CASSLVSLDTQYF
CDR3nt: TGTGCCAGCAGCTTGGTTAGTTTGGATACGCAGTATTTT

j_gene: TRBJ2-2
abundance: NA
v_gene: TRBV4-3
d_gene: NA
CDR3aa: CASSQGQRGTPNTGELFF
CDR3nt: TGCGCCAGCAGCCAAGGACAGAGAGGGACACCTAACACCGGGGAGCTGTTTTTT

j_gene: TRBJ2-1
abundance: NA
v_gene: TRBV7-3
d_gene: TRBD2
CDR3aa: CASSRGLAGANEQFF
CDR3nt: TGTGCCAGCAGCCGTGGTTTAGCGGGAGCGAATGAGCAGTTCTTC

j_gene: TRBJ1-2
abundance: NA
v_gene: TRBV7-9
d_gene: TRBD1
CDR3aa: CASSRVAGGFYGYTF
CDR3nt: TGTGCCAGCAGCCGCGTGGCAGGGGGCTTCTATGGCTACACCTTC

j_gene: TRBJ2-5
abundance: NA
v_gene: TRBV9
d_gene: NA
CDR3aa: CASSRIPGETQYF
CDR3nt: TGTGCCAGCTCGCGGATCCCTGGGGAGACCCAGTACTTC

j_gene: TRBJ2-1
abundance: NA
v_gene: TRBV14
d_gene: TRBD2
CDR3aa: CASSQVAGAVYNEQFF
CDR3nt: TGTGCCAGCAGCCAAGTAGCGGGAGCGGTCTACAATGAGCAGTTCTTC

j_gene: TRBJ2-1
abundance: NA
v_gene: TRBV5-1
d_gene: NA
CDR3aa: CASSYDFAGIHNEQFF
CDR3nt: TGCGCCAGCAGCTACGACTTTGCAGGGATCCACAATGAGCAGTTCTTC

j_gene: TRBJ1-2
abundance: NA
v_gene: TRBV7-2
d_gene: TRBD1
CDR3aa: CASSSLGQGIYGYTF
CDR3nt: TGTGCCAGCAGTTCACTAGGACAGGGCATTTATGGCTACACCTTC

j_gene: TRBJ2-2
abundance: NA
v_gene: TRBV7-2
d_gene: TRBD1
CDR3aa: CASSIDRVQTGELFF
CDR3nt: TGTGCCAGCAGCATTGACAGGGTCCAGACCGGGGAGCTGTTTTTT

j_gene: TRBJ2-5
abundance: NA
v_gene: TRBV18
d_gene: TRBD2
CDR3aa: CASSGLAGGQETQYF
CDR3nt: TGTGCCAGCTCAGGACTAGCGGGAGGGCAAGAGACCCAGTACTTC

j_gene: TRBJ2-7
abundance: NA
v_gene: TRBV28
d_gene: NA
CDR3aa: CASSLTGLYEQYF
CDR3nt: TGTGCCAGCAGTCTGACAGGACTTTACGAGCAGTACTTC

j_gene: TRBJ1-6
abundance: NA
v_gene: TRBV27
d_gene: TRBD1
CDR3aa: CASSLSGQAGSPLHF
CDR3nt: TGTGCCAGCAGTTTATCCGGACAGGCGGGTTCACCCCTCCACTTT

j_gene: TRBJ2-2
abundance: medium-sized
v_gene: TRBV9
d_gene: TRBD2
CDR3aa: CASSAPRAGGTNTGELFF
CDR3nt: TGTGCCAGCAGCGCCCCCAGGGCGGGAGGGACGAACACCGGGGAGCTGTTTTTT

j_gene: TRBJ2-2
abundance: NA
v_gene: TRBV5-1
d_gene: TRBD2
CDR3aa: CASRTSGRAAGELFF
CDR3nt: TGCGCCAGCCGGACTAGCGGGAGGGCCGCCGGGGAGCTGTTTTTT

j_gene: TRBJ2-1
abundance: NA
v_gene: TRBV28
d_gene: TRBD2
CDR3aa: CASIISGAYNEQFF
CDR3nt: TGTGCCAGCATCATTAGCGGGGCTTACAATGAGCAGTTCTTC

j_gene: TRBJ1-6
abundance: NA
v_gene: TRBV5-6
d_gene: TRBD1
CDR3aa: CASRAGTGGSYNSPLHF
CDR3nt: TGTGCCAGCAGGGCCGGGACAGGGGGCTCCTATAATTCACCCCTCCACTTT

j_gene: TRBJ2-5
abundance: NA
v_gene: TRBV28
d_gene: TRBD1
CDR3aa: CASSSLTGGGETQYF
CDR3nt: TGTGCCAGCAGTTCCCTAACAGGGGGAGGAGAGACCCAGTACTTC

j_gene: TRBJ1-5
abundance: NA
v_gene: TRBV5-6
d_gene: TRBD1
CDR3aa: CASSFAGTGIRQPQHF
CDR3nt: TGTGCCAGCAGCTTCGCCGGGACAGGGATACGTCAGCCCCAGCATTTT

j_gene: TRBJ1-3
abundance: NA
v_gene: TRBV7-9
d_gene: TRBD1
CDR3aa: CASSDRVQYGNTIYF
CDR3nt: TGTGCCAGCAGCGACAGGGTTCAGTATGGAAACACCATATATTTT

j_gene: TRBJ2-2
abundance: NA
v_gene: TRBV9
d_gene: TRBD2
CDR3aa: CASSVGQLSQRGTGELFF
CDR3nt: TGTGCCAGCAGCGTAGGTCAGCTAAGTCAGCGGGGTACCGGGGAGCTGTTTTTT

j_gene: TRBJ2-3
abundance: NA
v_gene: TRBV27
d_gene: NA
CDR3aa: CASSLGSQFTDTQYF
CDR3nt: TGTGCCAGCAGCCTAGGAAGCCAGTTCACAGATACGCAGTATTTT

j_gene: TRBJ2-3
abundance: NA
v_gene: TRBV6-6
d_gene: TRBD2
CDR3aa: CASSYPLAGVPDTQYF
CDR3nt: TGTGCCAGCAGTTACCCACTAGCGGGAGTCCCAGATACGCAGTATTTT

j_gene: TRBJ1-4
abundance: NA
v_gene: TRBV6-1
d_gene: NA
CDR3aa: CASSEVGATNEKLFF
CDR3nt: TGTGCCAGCAGTGAAGTCGGGGCAACTAATGAAAAACTGTTTTTT

j_gene: TRBJ2-2
abundance: NA
v_gene: TRBV5-1
d_gene: NA
CDR3aa: CASSLAPGEETGELFF
CDR3nt: TGCGCCAGCAGCTTGGCCCCCGGGGAGGAAACCGGGGAGCTGTTTTTT

j_gene: TRBJ1-1
abundance: few
v_gene: TRBV7-9
d_gene: NA
CDR3aa: CASSLEGVNTEAFF
CDR3nt: TGTGCCAGCAGCTTAGAGGGGGTGAACACTGAAGCTTTCTTT

j_gene: TRBJ2-3
abundance: NA
v_gene: TRBV19
d_gene: NA
CDR3aa: CASTQGREIDTQYF
CDR3nt: TGTGCCAGTACCCAGGGGCGGGAGATAGATACGCAGTATTTT

j_gene: TRBJ2-1
abundance: NA
v_gene: TRBV6-5
d_gene: NA
CDR3aa: CASSYGGSSYNEQFF
CDR3nt: TGTGCCAGCAGTTACGGGGGGAGCTCCTACAATGAGCAGTTCTTC

j_gene: TRBJ2-7
abundance: few
v_gene: TRBV19
d_gene: NA
CDR3aa: CASSTGTPSSYEQYF
CDR3nt: TGTGCCAGTAGTACCGGGACACCCAGCTCCTACGAGCAGTACTTC

j_gene: TRBJ2-7
abundance: NA
v_gene: TRBV18
d_gene: TRBD1
CDR3aa: CASSSTGFGEQYF
CDR3nt: TGTGCCAGCTCTTCGACAGGGTTTGGCGAGCAGTACTTC

j_gene: TRBJ2-2
abundance: NA
v_gene: TRBV6-4
d_gene: TRBD2
CDR3aa: CASERELNTGELFF
CDR3nt: TGTGCGAGCGAGCGGGAGTTGAACACCGGGGAGCTGTTTTTT

j_gene: TRBJ2-3
abundance: NA
v_gene: TRBV9
d_gene: NA
CDR3aa: CASSVAGAADTQYF
CDR3nt: TGTGCCAGCAGCGTAGCAGGGGCTGCAGATACGCAGTATTTT

j_gene: TRBJ2-2
abundance: NA
v_gene: TRBV27
d_gene: TRBD2
CDR3aa: CASRSSGTNTGELFF
CDR3nt: TGTGCCAGCAGGTCCAGCGGGACCAACACCGGGGAGCTGTTTTTT

j_gene: TRBJ2-5
abundance: NA
v_gene: TRBV5-1
d_gene: TRBD1
CDR3aa: CASSPGQQETQYF
CDR3nt: TGCGCCAGCAGCCCGGGACAGCAAGAGACCCAGTACTTC

j_gene: TRBJ2-7
abundance: once
v_gene: TRBV5-1
d_gene: NA
CDR3aa: CASSPRERDASVKQYF
CDR3nt: TGCGCCAGCAGCCCGAGGGAGAGGGATGCCTCCGTAAAGCAGTACTTC

j_gene: TRBJ2-1
abundance: NA
v_gene: TRBV6-1
d_gene: TRBD2
CDR3aa: CASSDAVLAGGLNNEQFF
CDR3nt: TGTGCCAGCAGTGATGCTGTTCTAGCGGGAGGCCTCAACAATGAGCAGTTCTTC

j_gene: TRBJ2-7
abundance: NA
v_gene: TRBV7-3
d_gene: TRBD2
CDR3aa: CASSPNSGRGYEQYF
CDR3nt: TGTGCCAGCAGCCCTAATAGCGGGAGGGGCTACGAGCAGTACTTC

j_gene: TRBJ1-2
abundance: NA
v_gene: TRBV4-1
d_gene: NA
CDR3aa: CASSQDNTGLVGYTF
CDR3nt: TGCGCCAGCAGCCAAGATAATACAGGGTTAGTAGGCTACACCTTC

j_gene: TRBJ2-1
abundance: NA
v_gene: TRBV30
d_gene: NA
CDR3aa: CAWSFSSNEQFF
CDR3nt: TGTGCCTGGAGTTTCTCTTCCAATGAGCAGTTCTTC